The present T cell receptor (beta chain) was sequenced within a study of shared clonotypes between healthy human individuals. The table came from immunoSEQ multiplex PCR; TCRdb's copy has only in-frame clones and leaves some out. The table records just under 350,000 clones, roughly 70% of them present only once. CDR3 length: 13 residues. Germline V gene sequence: CDR1 SQVTM, CDR2 ANQGSEA. V gave up 5 bases and J gave up 5 bases, with 14 bases separating them. The sequence was obtained from a man aged 30 to 39 in good health. Sequencing was performed on memory CD4+ T cells sorted from blood. The subset: CD45RA-negative fraction. The chain joins TRBV29-1 to TRBJ2-3; D uncertain. The CDR3 protein is CSVRTGIGDTQYF. Here the CDR3 DNA reads TGCAGCGTTCGCACGGGCATTGGAGATACGCAGTATTTT.